This T cell receptor beta chain was sequenced during a study of T cell changes during pregnancy in multiple sclerosis. Germline V gives CDR1 LNHNV, CDR2 YYDKDF (reference sequence). This CDR3 contains 18 residues. V dropped 4 bases and J dropped 9 bases, with 25 bases sitting between them. TCRdb's copy holds only in-frame clones and misses some; the assay was immunoSEQ multiplex PCR. This table holds roughly 40,000 clones, over 85% found once. The sample consisted of CD4+ T cells from peripheral blood mononuclear cells, taken in the first trimester of pregnancy. This TCR derives from a female donor with multiple sclerosis, enrolled in a pregnancy study. V gene TRBV15 combines with J gene TRBJ1-6; D ambiguous. The CDR3 is CATSKGLDLLERGSPLHF. The CDR3, as DNA: TGTGCCACCAGCAAGGGCCTCGACCTTCTCGAACGGGGTTCACCCCTCCACTTT. Variable domain in full (rest from reference TRBV15 and TRBJ1-6): DAMVIQNPRYQVTQFGKPVTLSCSQTLNHNVMYWYQQKSSQAPKLLFHYYDKDFNNEADTPDNFQSRRPNTSFCFLDIRSPGLGDTAMYLCATSKGLDLLERGSPLHFGNGTRLTVT.